Following are 25 T cell receptor beta chains from one sample sequenced in a study of blood T cell repertoires in COVID-19. Libraries were prepared by immunoSEQ multiplex PCR; TCRdb keeps only in-frame clonotypes and omits some of them. Of about 82,000 clones in the sample, 80% were seen once. The sequenced sample was peripheral blood. These receptors originate from a woman between 40 and 50 years old with active or convalescent COVID-19.

The rearrangement joins TRBV5-1 to TRBJ2-3, with 7 nucleotides matching TRBD1. Germline CDR1 reads SGHRS; CDR2 reads YFSETQ. The CDR3 runs to 15 residues. Losses at the gene ends were 4 bases for V and 0 bases for J; bases not matched to a gene: 5. CDR3 nucleotides: TGCGCCAGCAGCCGGGACAGACCTAGCACAGATACGCAGTATTTT. Its translation: CASSRDRPSTDTQYF.

V is TRBV27 and J is TRBJ1-6, with 7 nucleotides matching TRBD1. The CDR3 contains 14 residues. After removal of 2 bases from V and 7 bases from J, the junction contained 2 bases not matched to a gene. Germline V gene sequence: CDR1 MNHEY, CDR2 SMNVEV (reference sequence). The CDR3: CASSLQQGNSPLHF. The CDR3 DNA sequence: TGTGCCAGCAGTTTACAACAGGGGAATTCACCCCTCCACTTT.

The J gene is TRBJ1-2, the V gene TRBV4-3, with D uncertain. Germline V lookup: CDR1 LGHNA, CDR2 YSLEER. The V gene lost 2 bases and the J gene lost 7 bases, with 11 bases spanning the gap. The CDR3 covers 13 residues. For the CDR3, the DNA is TGCGCCAGCAGCCAATTTGCGAGTGGTGGCTACACCTTC. Amino acid sequence: CASSQFASGGYTF.

The chain joins TRBV5-6 to TRBJ2-2; 7 bases agree with TRBD2. The CDR3 length is 13 residues. J lost 5 bases, V lost 5 bases, and 3 bases had no gene match. Germline V gives CDR1 SGHDT, CDR2 YYEEEE. The CDR3 here is CASRTGGTGELFF. The CDR3 bases are TGTGCCAGCAGGACGGGGGGTACCGGGGAGCTGTTTTTT. The entire variable domain, with the rest obtained from reference TRBV5-6 and TRBJ2-2, is as follows: DAGVTQSPTHLIKTRGQQVTLRCSPKSGHDTVSWYQQALGQGPQFIFQYYEEEERQRGNFPDRFSGHQFPNYSSELNVNALLLGDSALYLCASRTGGTGELFFGEGSRLTVL.

J is TRBJ1-1 and V is TRBV12-3 or TRBV12-4; D may be TRBD1 (5 bases). V was shortened by 3 bases and J by 7 bases, with 12 bases between the two germline ends. The CDR3 covers 13 residues. As DNA, the CDR3 is TGTGCCAGCAGTTTCTCAGGGCTAAGTGAAGCTTTCTTT. Translated, it gives CASSFSGLSEAFF.

J is TRBJ1-3 and V is TRBV6-5; no firm D call. V was pared by 0 bases and J by 5 bases, with 11 bases between. CDR3 length: 15 amino acids. Germline V CDR1 and CDR2: MNHEY, SVGAGI. The CDR3 DNA sequence: TGTGCCAGCAGTTACTCATCGGTTGGTCGAAACACCATATATTTT. The encoded protein is CASSYSSVGRNTIYF.

The chain has TRBV24-1 and TRBJ2-2; 7 bases align to TRBD1. Unmatched junction bases numbered 5, after V lost 7 bases and J lost 4 bases. In germline, CDR1 is KGHDR, CDR2 SFDVKD. The CDR3 is 14 amino acids. The CDR3 reads CATSKTGTTGELFF. The CDR3 DNA reads TGTGCCACCAGCAAGACAGGGACCACCGGGGAGCTGTTTTTT.

CDR3 in amino acids: CATSRAGGSYEQYF. Here the CDR3 DNA reads TGTGCCACCAGCAGAGCGGGGGGATCCTACGAGCAGTACTTC. The rearrangement joins TRBV15 to TRBJ2-7, with TRBD2 matching over 7 bases. The ends lost 1 base at V and 1 base at J; junction bases unmatched: 1. CDR3 size: 14 residues. Germline V lookup: CDR1 LNHNV, CDR2 YYDKDF (reference sequence).

The chain carries TRBV10-3 and TRBJ2-5; D is ambiguous. The ends were cut back, 2 bases at V and 2 bases at J, with 12 bases in the middle. CDR1 and CDR2 from the germline V gene are ENHRY and SYGVKD. CDR3 length: 15 amino acids. This chain's CDR3 is CAISETQQIQETQYF. DNA for the CDR3: TGTGCCATCAGTGAGACTCAACAGATACAAGAGACCCAGTACTTC.

J is TRBJ1-4 and V is TRBV18, with D hard to call. V was pared by 2 bases and J by 0 bases, with 7 bases between. The V gene's germline CDR1 is KGHSH and CDR2 LQKENI. The CDR3 sequence is 15 residues long. The CDR3 spells CASSPDITTNEKLFF. In nucleotides, the CDR3 is TGTGCCAGCTCACCAGACATAACAACTAATGAAAAACTGTTTTTT.

The chain is built from TRBV5-1 and TRBJ2-3; D uncertain. CDR1 is SGHRS and CDR2 is YFSETQ in the germline V gene. Trimming removed 4 bases at V and 7 bases at J, with 13 bases between. This CDR3 has 13 residues. Here the CDR3 DNA reads TGCGCCAGCAGCCCCGACAATGGAAATACGCAGTATTTT. It yields the protein CASSPDNGNTQYF.

The chain recombines TRBV5-1 with TRBJ2-4, with a weak D call TRBD1 (5 bases). Germline CDR1 reads SGHRS; CDR2 reads YFSETQ. Trimming removed 2 bases at V and 3 bases at J, with 18 bases between. The CDR3 has 17 amino acids. The CDR3 protein is CASSLPIDIRDKNIQYF. The CDR3, as DNA: TGCGCCAGCAGCTTACCTATAGACATCAGGGACAAAAACATTCAGTACTTC.

The chain is built from TRBV4-3 and TRBJ2-5; 12 bases match TRBD1. This CDR3 region has 16 residues. CDR1 is LGHNA and CDR2 is YSLEER in the germline V gene. V shed 4 bases and J 5 bases; nucleotides not matched to a gene: 8. Written as DNA, the CDR3 is TGCGCCAGCAGCCCCTCCGGGACAGGGGGCTGGGAGACCCAGTACTTC. Translated: CASSPSGTGGWETQYF.

The chain recombines TRBV19 with TRBJ2-7, with D possibly being TRBD1 (5 bases). The germline CDR1 and CDR2 sequences are LNHDA and SQIVND (reference sequence). The CDR3 is 14 residues long. The ends were cut back, 5 bases at V and 5 bases at J, with 16 bases in the middle. Here the CDR3 DNA reads TGTGCCAGTAGTTACCAGGGATTGGTCCACGAGCAGTACTTC. This encodes CASSYQGLVHEQYF.

This chain connects TRBV27 to TRBJ2-3; a possible D gene is TRBD1 (6 bases). Germline values: CDR1 MNHEY, CDR2 SMNVEV (reference sequence). This CDR3 is built from 14 residues. The V gene lost 4 bases and the J gene lost 6 bases, with 14 bases spanning the gap. This CDR3 is CASSSRGPADTQYF. DNA of the CDR3: TGTGCCAGCAGTTCCAGGGGTCCGGCGGATACGCAGTATTTT.

This chain links TRBV5-1 with TRBJ2-7, with D perhaps TRBD1 (5 bases). The CDR3 totals 16 residues. Trimming stripped 4 bases from V and 3 bases from J, with 20 bases between. Germline lookup yields CDR1 SGHRS and CDR2 YFSETQ. The CDR3 protein is CASSGAGHPLIYEQYF. CDR3 bases: TGCGCCAGCAGCGGGGCAGGGCATCCCCTAATCTACGAGCAGTACTTC.

V is TRBV6-6 and J is TRBJ2-3, with D maybe TRBD1 (7 bases). This CDR3 has 15 residues. Germline loops: CDR1 MNHNY, CDR2 SVGAGI (reference sequence). V lost 8 bases, J lost 5 bases, and 20 bases lay in between. The CDR3: CASQPGGGAGDTQYF. Here the CDR3 DNA reads TGTGCCAGCCAACCCGGAGGGGGCGCGGGAGATACGCAGTATTTT.

V and J are TRBV6-5 and TRBJ2-1; D gene unclear. V was shortened by 8 bases and J by 5 bases, with 4 bases between the two germline ends. The V gene's germline CDR1 is MNHEY and CDR2 SVGAGI. CDR3 length equals 10 residues. The CDR3 DNA follows: TGTGCCAGCGGAGACAATGAGCAGTTCTTC. Translating it yields CASGDNEQFF.

The DNA of the CDR3 is TGCGCCAGCAGCTCGGGTAATTTGAACACCGGGGAGCTGTTTTTT. It is translated as CASSSGNLNTGELFF. The chain has TRBV5-1 and TRBJ2-2; unclear D gene. Germline assignment: CDR1 SGHRS and CDR2 YFSETQ. The CDR3 is 15 amino acids. V dropped 3 bases and J dropped 1 base, with 10 bases sitting between them.

The chain links TRBV6-6 to TRBJ2-2; 9 bases agree with TRBD1. CDR1 is MNHNY and CDR2 is SVGAGI in the germline V gene (reference sequence). The CDR3 runs to 15 residues. Losses at the gene ends were 8 bases for V and 5 bases for J; bases not matched to a gene: 9. CDR3 bases: TGTGCCAGCGGAGCCGGGACAGGGTGGACCGGGGAGCTGTTTTTT. This translates into CASGAGTGWTGELFF.

The CDR3 DNA reads TGTGCCAGCAGTGACGAGTGGACAGGGGGTCAGCCCCAGCATTTT. Encoded protein: CASSDEWTGGQPQHF. V and J are TRBV6-4 and TRBJ1-5; 10 bases line up with TRBD1. Germline-derived CDR1 and CDR2 are MRHNA and SNTAGT. Trimming took 2 bases from V and 6 from J; bases not matched to a gene: 4. The CDR3 is 15 residues long.

V gene TRBV29-1 combines with J gene TRBJ1-1; D perhaps matches TRBD1 (5 bases). CDR3 length equals 14 residues. Per the germline V gene, CDR1 is SQVTM and CDR2 is ANQGSEA. Trimming cost V 3 bases and J 1 base, with 12 bases left between them. CDR3 sequence reads: CSVDADTWNTEAFF. Here the CDR3 DNA reads TGCAGCGTTGACGCGGACACCTGGAACACTGAAGCTTTCTTT.

The chain is built from TRBV27 and TRBJ2-3, with TRBD1 identical over 9 bases. Germline V gene data show CDR1 as MNHEY and CDR2 as SMNVEV (reference sequence). The J segment lost 3 bases and the V segment lost 2 bases, leaving 3 bases of the junction unmatched. CDR3 size: 15 residues. CDR3 sequence (DNA): TGTGCCAGCAGTTTAATCGGGACAGGGACAGATACGCAGTATTTT. Translation: CASSLIGTGTDTQYF.

The chain is built from TRBV10-3 and TRBJ2-2; 8 nucleotides match TRBD2. Germline CDR1 is ENHRY and CDR2 is SYGVKD. Trimming took 8 bases from V and 4 from J; bases not matched to a gene: 6. The CDR3 is made up of 14 amino acids. The CDR3 DNA reads as TGTGCCATCCTTCCGGGGGGGCTCACCGGGGAGCTGTTTTTT. This translates into CAILPGGLTGELFF.

The rearrangement uses TRBV4-3 and TRBJ2-1, with D possibly matching TRBD1 (5 bases). The CDR3 runs 16 residues. The germline V and J ends were trimmed by 3 bases and 7 bases, with 19 bases remaining between them. Germline V gene sequence: CDR1 LGHNA, CDR2 YSLEER. The CDR3 reads CASSHWAKGMGNEQFF. The CDR3 DNA sequence: TGCGCCAGCAGCCACTGGGCAAAGGGGATGGGGAATGAGCAGTTCTTC.